The present T cell receptor beta chain was sequenced within a study of CD8 T cells in Susac syndrome. Regarding the study as a whole: The study's TCR sequencing and HLA analysis covered a relatively small number of individuals, and the study acknowledged this.

Random hexamers were used to reverse transcribe roughly 0.45 to 1 ug of RNA. Amplification of TCR beta CDR3 was carried out by immunoSEQ multiplex PCR, which covered 54 Vbeta and 13 Jbeta segments. TCRdb re-analysed the immunoSEQ multiplex PCR reads in MiXCR, keeping a single row per CDR3 protein. The sample yields under 250,000 distinct CDR3 sequences, 93% seen once. Sequencing targeted TCR beta in blood CD8+ and CD4+ T cells. The CD8+ and CD4+ T cells were negatively isolated, with the TEMRA cells enriched by FACS. V was trimmed by 2 bases and J by 0 bases, leaving 8 bases between them. The CDR3 is 16 residues long. On this clonotype itself: Its antigen is unidentified.

The sequencing input was CD4+ T cells from PBMCs. The clonotype was recovered from a human donor with multiple sclerosis. The chain carries TRBV12-3 or TRBV12-4 and TRBJ2-6; a weak D match, TRBD2 (6 bases). CDR3 region: CASSLMGGSGANVLTF. CDR3 coding DNA: TGTGCCAGCAGTTTAATGGGGGGCTCTGGGGCCAACGTCCTGACTTTC.